This T cell receptor (beta chain) originates from a study of cytomegalovirus exposure and HLA in healthy donors. The CDR3 is 18 amino acids. Trimming removed 0 bases at V and 2 bases at J, with 18 bases between. The germline CDR1 and CDR2 sequences are SGDLS and YYNGEE. Findings and caveats of the study: What a later analysis reportedly showed was that an Asian-associated ancestry cluster had fewer N-insertions than the approximately 700-donor mean.

The study ran its PCR with 60 Vbeta and 13 Jbeta primers. Profiling relied on immunoSEQ multiplex PCR, and the TCRdb table lists in-frame clones only, not all of them. The repertoire holds around 98,000 clones, with 60% to 80% as singletons. For this clone: What it binds is not known.

Among the donors, all were healthy bone marrow donors. The chain is built from TRBV9 and TRBJ2-1; TRBD1 might be the D (7 bases). This TCR was sampled from a female donor in good health and CMV-seronegative. The sequenced sample was PBMCs. The CDR3 sequence: CASSVGGRTRGTYNEQFF. In DNA, the CDR3 is TGTGCCAGCAGCGTAGGGGGGAGGACCAGGGGGACCTACAATGAGCAGTTCTTC.